The rows below give T cell receptor beta chains drawn from one sample of a study of blood T cell repertoires in COVID-19. Sequencing used immunoSEQ multiplex PCR; TCRdb keeps in-frame clones, though not all of them. Of some 100,000 clones listed, around 81% are singletons. The sequencing sample was made of peripheral blood. The receptor source for this set is a woman in her sixties or seventies with active or convalescent COVID-19. Both conserved end residues are part of each CDR3. Not all rows give a size; the values are once, few, many and, for expanded clones, a class.

j_call clone_size v_call cdr3_aa
TRBJ1-1 . TRBV5-4 CASSLGRGNTEAFF
TRBJ1-4 . TRBV27 CASSLWTGGGKLFF
TRBJ2-1 few TRBV6-2/TRBV6-3 CASSYISGGAPLFF
TRBJ1-3 . TRBV28 CASSFKTAGNTIYF
TRBJ1-1 . TRBV10-3 CAISDRGDTEAFF
TRBJ1-1 . TRBV18 CASSAQGDAEAFF
TRBJ2-1 once TRBV18 CASSPYASGGRGEQFF
TRBJ1-2 . TRBV5-5 CASSPTDREYYGYTF
TRBJ2-2 . TRBV10-3 CAIRRDRDTGELFF
TRBJ2-2 . TRBV9 CASSALQRGGTGELFF
TRBJ2-1 . TRBV5-1 CASSARSGDSYNEQFF
TRBJ1-2 many TRBV5-6 CASSDLAIGRTLNYGYTF
TRBJ1-2 once TRBV5-1 CASSLDRGSGGYTF
TRBJ2-2 once TRBV7-2 CASSLIQGGAGELFF
TRBJ1-1 . TRBV19 CASSMDRDAEAFF
TRBJ2-3 . TRBV5-1 CASSSTGTGGMDTQYF
TRBJ2-7 . TRBV18 CASSPSSYEQYF
TRBJ1-4 few TRBV7-6 CASSPRTGGEEKLFF
TRBJ2-3 once TRBV2 CASRSGTGRGDTQYF
TRBJ1-1 . TRBV6-4 CASSDSDRGGKAFF
TRBJ1-1 . TRBV10-3 CAISEPGRQGGTEAFF
TRBJ2-1 . TRBV5-1 CASSSTLGRASYNEQFF
TRBJ2-3 once TRBV10-2 CASSEVTGGGGTQYF
TRBJ2-7 . TRBV5-4 CASSLERGRYEQYF
TRBJ2-3 . TRBV29-1 CSVDWLAAESTDTQYF
TRBJ1-2 . TRBV28 CATTGQGRFRGYTF
TRBJ2-3 . TRBV19 CASSSWRTAVNTQYF
TRBJ1-1 . TRBV6-5 CASSTETEAFF
TRBJ2-1 once TRBV4-1 CASSPGRAGYNEQFF
TRBJ2-3 . TRBV10-3 CAIGRLTADTQYF
TRBJ2-7 . TRBV19 CASSISDSGEQYF
TRBJ1-2 . TRBV28 CASSAISTGDYGYTF
TRBJ2-1 . TRBV7-2 CASSLSRDNEQFF
TRBJ2-7 . TRBV5-1 CASSTPGLEIYEQYF
TRBJ1-2 . TRBV27 CASSLQGVPLSYTF
TRBJ2-7 . TRBV12-3/TRBV12-4 CASSHLSFPEQYF
TRBJ1-5 . TRBV3-1/TRBV3-2 CASSQGHVGTSFNQPQHF
TRBJ1-5 . TRBV6-5 CASSDTIRQPQHF
TRBJ2-3 . TRBV9 CASSAGTGHSTDTQYF
TRBJ2-1 . TRBV4-1 CASSLTTSGAYNEQFF
TRBJ1-2 . TRBV11-2 CASSDRSYGYTF
TRBJ2-5 . TRBV7-6 CASSLRSLGLETQYF
TRBJ2-5 . TRBV5-1 CASSPPIGGGGGETQYF
TRBJ2-5 . TRBV5-1 CASSLGGLGKETQYF
TRBJ2-5 . TRBV7-2 CASSLGSQGRETQYF
TRBJ2-5 . TRBV7-8 CASSLKRLAGIETQYF
TRBJ1-3 . TRBV5-4 CASSLGQSSGNTIYF
TRBJ1-3 . TRBV4-1 CASSPGQGSGNTIYF
TRBJ1-4 . TRBV11-2 CASSLDSTRVGKLFF
TRBJ2-2 few TRBV3-1/TRBV3-2 CASSQPAGELFF
TRBJ1-2 . TRBV20-1 CSASRQDGYTF
TRBJ2-3 . TRBV3-1/TRBV3-2 CASSRSGAPSTDTQYF